This entry lists 27 T cell receptor beta chains sequenced from one sample in a study of cytomegalovirus exposure and HLA in healthy donors. In the PCR, 60 Vbeta and 13 Jbeta primers were used. The method was immunoSEQ multiplex PCR; TCRdb's version includes in-frame clones alone and lacks a portion of them. The sample lists around 130,000 clones, around 90% occurring once. The sequencing sample was made of PBMCs. These receptors were collected from a woman aged 35 to 49 in good health and CMV-seronegative.

In DNA, the CDR3 is TGTGCCAGCAGCACTTCCGGGACTAACTCCTACAATGAGCAGTTCTTC. Amino acid sequence: CASSTSGTNSYNEQFF. The gene calls are TRBV9 and TRBJ2-1; TRBD2 agrees at 7 bases. V was pared by 4 bases and J by 0 bases, with 7 bases of the junction left unmatched. The germline V gene encodes CDR1 SGDLS and CDR2 YYNGEE. This CDR3 spans 16 amino acids.

The CDR3 DNA reads as TGCGCCAGCAGCCTTCAGGGGCCGTCGAGCTCTGGAAACACCATATATTTT. This gives the protein CASSLQGPSSSGNTIYF. The V gene is TRBV4-1, the J gene TRBJ1-3, with D tentatively TRBD1 (6 bases). The germline V gene encodes CDR1 MGHRA and CDR2 YSYEKL. The CDR3 loop spans 17 amino acids. V lost 4 bases to trimming and J lost 0 bases, with 16 bases between them.

The chain is built from TRBV5-1 and TRBJ2-7; D may be TRBD2 (6 bases). Germline values: CDR1 SGHRS, CDR2 YFSETQ. V was shortened by 7 bases and J by 2 bases, with 10 bases between the two germline ends. The CDR3 consists of 12 residues. The CDR3 DNA reads TGCGCCAGCCCGCCGGGGGCCTACGAGCAGTACTTC. This gives the protein CASPPGAYEQYF.

The chain has TRBV2 and TRBJ1-6; D may be TRBD1 (6 bases). Between the trimmed V and J ends, which lost 4 bases and 7 bases, there was a span of 14 bases. CDR3 length: 15 residues. Germline lookup yields CDR1 SNHLY and CDR2 FYNNEI. CDR3 loop: CASSGEGGGNSPLHF. CDR3 nucleotides: TGTGCCAGCAGTGGGGAGGGGGGTGGAAATTCACCCCTCCACTTT.

This chain connects TRBV5-6 to TRBJ1-5, with 7 bases identical to TRBD1. CDR3 length equals 14 residues. V trimming: 3 bases; J trimming: 4 bases; junction bases outside the gene matches: 4. Germline V gene data show CDR1 as SGHDT and CDR2 as YYEEEE. The CDR3 spells CASSWGQKNQPQHF. The CDR3 bases are TGTGCCAGCAGCTGGGGACAGAAGAATCAGCCCCAGCATTTT.

The chain uses TRBV5-5 and TRBJ2-1, with TRBD1 as a possible D gene (6 bases). V was clipped by 0 bases and J by 12 bases, with 10 bases between them. The germline V gene has CDR1 SGHKS and CDR2 YYEKEE (reference sequence). The CDR3 runs to 12 residues. The CDR3 DNA sequence: TGTGCCAGCAGCTTGGGGGGGCGGGTGCAGTTCTTC. This encodes CASSLGGRVQFF.

The chain joins TRBV5-1 to TRBJ2-3; D possibly corresponds to TRBD2 (6 bases). CDR1 SGHRS and CDR2 YFSETQ come from the germline V gene. This CDR3 comprises 14 residues. V was shortened by 3 bases and J by 3 bases, with 11 bases between the two germline ends. CDR3 amino acids: CASSSTGTTDTQYF. CDR3 sequence (DNA): TGCGCCAGCAGCTCCACCGGGACTACAGATACGCAGTATTTT.

The chain links TRBV6-1 to TRBJ1-5; 7 bases are shared with TRBD1. The germline gives CDR1 MNHNS, CDR2 SASEGT. The CDR3 is made up of 15 amino acids. V gave up 1 base and J gave up 6 bases; unmatched junction bases: 6. CDR3 nucleotides: TGTGCCAGCAGTGAAGTAACAGGGGCAGCTCAGCCCCAGCATTTT. Translation: CASSEVTGAAQPQHF.

The chain combines TRBV28 with TRBJ2-3; tentative D call: TRBD1 (6 bases). V gave up 6 bases and J gave up 4 bases, with 11 bases separating them. The CDR3 has 13 residues. Germline-derived CDR1 and CDR2 are MDHEN and SYDVKM. The CDR3 region is CASSQGHSDTQYF. In DNA, the CDR3 is TGTGCCAGCAGCCAGGGACATTCAGATACGCAGTATTTT.

The V call is TRBV10-3, the J call TRBJ2-2; TRBD1 is a possible D gene (6 bases). CDR1 ENHRY and CDR2 SYGVKD come from the germline V gene. This CDR3 has 18 residues. Trimming removed 3 bases at V and 2 bases at J, with 19 bases between. The CDR3 sequence is CAISDPPGRGRNTGELFF. The CDR3 bases are TGTGCCATCAGTGACCCCCCGGGTAGGGGGAGAAACACCGGGGAGCTGTTTTTT.

This chain connects TRBV10-3 to TRBJ1-1; 12 nucleotides align to TRBD1. CDR1 and CDR2 (germline): ENHRY, SYGVKD. The CDR3 consists of 14 residues. J was trimmed by 3 bases and V by 10 bases; bases with no gene match: 6. The CDR3 bases are TGTGCCACAAGGGGACAGGGGGCCGACACTGAAGCTTTCTTT. This translates into CATRGQGADTEAFF.

Turning to this clone: Other DNA sequences from this sample encode an identical CDR3 as well. The rearrangement joins TRBV18 to TRBJ1-1; 7 bases are shared with TRBD1. The CDR3 sequence is 13 residues long. Germline trimming cut 3 bases from V and 3 bases from J; bases unmatched to any gene: 1. Germline CDR1 reads KGHSH; CDR2 reads LQKENI. As DNA, the CDR3 is TGTGCCAGCTCACCTGGACAGGACACTGAAGCTTTCTTT. Residues: CASSPGQDTEAFF.

The chain has TRBV7-3 and TRBJ1-2, with TRBD1 matching 7 bases. Germline V CDR1 and CDR2: SGHTA, FQGTGA. The V gene end was trimmed by 5 bases and the J gene end by 2 bases; junction bases not matched to a gene: 8. This CDR3 has 15 amino acids. The CDR3 region has the DNA TGTGCCAGCAGCCCTACGGCAGGGGGAAACTATGGCTACACCTTC. It is translated as CASSPTAGGNYGYTF.

The CDR3 DNA reads TGCAGCGGAACAGGGAGGGGAACTGAAGCTTTCTTT. This encodes CSGTGRGTEAFF. The chain is built from TRBV29-1 and TRBJ1-1, with D tentatively TRBD1 (6 bases). This CDR3 has 12 residues. CDR1 SQVTM and CDR2 ANQGSEA come from the germline V gene. The germline V and J ends were trimmed by 7 bases and 5 bases, with 14 bases remaining between them.

This chain connects TRBV13 to TRBJ2-5, with D maybe TRBD1 (5 bases). From germline, CDR1 is PRHDT and CDR2 FYEKMQ (reference sequence). Trimming pared 6 bases from V and 3 bases from J, leaving 14 bases between. The length of the CDR3 is 14 residues. The CDR3 sequence is CASSFTGIEETQYF. CDR3 DNA: TGTGCCAGCAGTTTTACAGGTATTGAAGAGACCCAGTACTTC.

This clone was seen once. The chain joins TRBV7-2 to TRBJ2-1, with D tentatively TRBD2 (6 bases). The CDR3 covers 14 residues. With 2 bases removed from V and 6 bases from J, the gap between germline ends came to 11 bases. Germline CDR1 is SGHTA and CDR2 is FQGNSA. CDR3 DNA: TGTGCCAGCAGCTTAACGGGAGAAATCAATGAGCAGTTCTTC. Translating it yields CASSLTGEINEQFF.

This chain connects TRBV30 to TRBJ2-3; D call uncertain. The ends were cut back, 0 bases at V and 2 bases at J, with 12 bases in the middle. CDR3 length equals 15 residues. In germline, CDR1 is GTSNPN, CDR2 SVGIG (reference sequence). CDR3 DNA sequence: TGTGCCTGGAGTGTACCCAGAGCGTTCACAGATACGCAGTATTTT. The encoded protein is CAWSVPRAFTDTQYF.

The chain is built from TRBV7-9 and TRBJ2-5, with 12 positions matching TRBD2. The CDR3 consists of 15 residues. In germline, CDR1 is SEHNR, CDR2 FQNEAQ (reference sequence). The trim removed 6 bases at V and 5 bases at J, leaving 7 bases unmatched. The CDR3 DNA reads TGTGCCAGCAGTTTGACTAGCGGGAGTGGGGAGACCCAGTACTTC. Amino acid sequence: CASSLTSGSGETQYF.

The J gene is TRBJ1-4, the V gene TRBV10-1, with D uncertain. Germline loops: CDR1 WNHNN, CDR2 SYGVQD (reference sequence). V shed 7 bases and J shed 5 bases, with 23 bases lying between them. The CDR3 loop spans 17 amino acids. The CDR3 loop is CASIDSPTKWINEKLFF. Here the CDR3 DNA reads TGCGCCAGCATCGACTCCCCCACTAAATGGATCAATGAAAAACTGTTTTTT.

The J gene is TRBJ1-5, the V gene TRBV27, with a possible D match to TRBD1 (5 bases). This CDR3 comprises 14 residues. CDR1 is MNHEY, CDR2 SMNVEV, per germline (reference sequence). The V end was cut by 5 bases, the J end by 7 bases, with 15 bases between. CDR3 DNA: TGTGCCAGCAGTGCTCAGGGTTACTGGCAGCCCCAGCATTTT. Its translation is CASSAQGYWQPQHF.

This chain connects TRBV5-1 to TRBJ2-2; 10 positions match TRBD1. V lost 5 bases and J lost 3; bases outside the gene matches: 4. This CDR3 comprises 15 residues. In germline, CDR1 is SGHRS, CDR2 YFSETQ. Here the CDR3 DNA reads TGCGCCAGCAGTCCGGGACAGGGGTACACCGGGGAGCTGTTTTTT. It translates to CASSPGQGYTGELFF.

V and J are TRBV5-1 and TRBJ2-2; 8 bases align to TRBD2. CDR1 is SGHRS, CDR2 YFSETQ, per germline. CDR3 size: 13 residues. V trimming: 9 bases; J trimming: 6 bases; junction bases outside the gene matches: 7. CDR3 sequence reads: CAIPGLGPGELFF. The CDR3 coding sequence is TGCGCCATACCGGGACTAGGCCCCGGGGAGCTGTTTTTT.

V usage is TRBV9 and J usage is TRBJ1-4; D is perhaps TRBD1 (5 bases). The CDR3 runs 14 residues. V was cut by 3 bases and J by 2 bases, with 8 bases left in between. CDR1 SGDLS and CDR2 YYNGEE come from the germline V gene. CDR3 residues: CASSAGLTNEKLFF. The CDR3 DNA sequence: TGTGCCAGCAGCGCAGGGCTCACTAATGAAAAACTGTTTTTT. Supplemented by reference TRBV9 and TRBJ1-4, the full variable domain reads DSGVTQTPKHLITATGQRVTLRCSPRSGDLSVYWYQQSLDQGLQFLIQYYNGEERAKGNILERFSAQQFPDLHSELNLSSLELGDSALYFCASSAGLTNEKLFFGSGTQLSVL.

The rearrangement links TRBV28 to TRBJ1-4; D is perhaps TRBD1 (5 bases). Germline V gene sequence: CDR1 MDHEN, CDR2 SYDVKM. Trimming took 6 bases from V and 4 from J, leaving 18 bases between them. The CDR3 covers 16 residues. This CDR3 reads CASSTGSWGVNEKLFF. In nucleotides, the CDR3 is TGTGCCAGCAGCACGGGATCCTGGGGGGTTAATGAAAAACTGTTTTTT. The full variable domain, completed using reference TRBV28 and TRBJ1-4, is DVKVTQSSRYLVKRTGEKVFLECVQDMDHENMFWYRQDPGLGLRLIYFSYDVKMKEKGDIPEGYSVSREKKERFSLILESASTNQTSMYLCASSTGSWGVNEKLFFGSGTQLSVL.

A few counts support this clone. This rearrangement joins TRBV29-1 to TRBJ2-3, with 9 bases matching TRBD1. Per the germline V gene, CDR1 is SQVTM and CDR2 is ANQGSEA. CDR3 length: 12 residues. The V gene end was trimmed by 7 bases and the J gene end by 8 bases; junction bases not matched to a gene: 7. CDR3 amino acids: CSAGQGAGTQYF. The CDR3 region has the DNA TGCAGCGCGGGACAGGGTGCGGGTACGCAGTATTTT.

The chain is built from TRBV9 and TRBJ2-7; D is ambiguous. There are 14 residues in the CDR3. Trimming left V 0 bases short and J 0 bases short, with 7 bases between. From germline, CDR1 is SGDLS and CDR2 YYNGEE. This CDR3 is CASSVDWSSYEQYF. The DNA of the CDR3 is TGTGCCAGCAGCGTAGACTGGAGCTCCTACGAGCAGTACTTC.

The V and J genes are TRBV5-6 and TRBJ2-4; 13 positions match TRBD2. CDR1 is SGHDT, CDR2 YYEEEE, per germline. There are 16 residues in the CDR3. V gave up 0 bases and J gave up 8 bases; unmatched junction bases: 5. For the CDR3, the DNA is TGTGCCAGCAGCTTGGTAGGACTAGCGGGAGACGACATTCAGTACTTC. Its protein is CASSLVGLAGDDIQYF.